This paragraph covers one T cell receptor (beta chain) sequence. It has no known antigen specificity. Base qualities are not provided; no much larger clone lies one nucleotide away. The sample originates from a study of control samples from healthy donors and cancer patients (dated by TCRdb to the early 2020s). The protocol used for the library was the immunoSEQ multiplex PCR assay. Sourced from immuneACCESS, this table was stored by TCRdb with only in-frame sequences that have V and J called. A share of the clones is absent; for the studies checked, an unresolved V gene accounts for under half, and the remainder has no known explanation. For this sample the table gives roughly 130,000 clones, of which around nine tenths were detected only once. The top ten clonotypes cover 2% to 2.5% of the sample. The receptor was isolated from a man younger than 35 in good health. What was sequenced was blood.

The encoded CDR3 is CAISAESDTEAFF. The DNA sequence follows: TGTGCCATCAGTGCGGAATCGGACACTGAAGCTTTCTTT. The rearranged chain carries TRBV10-3 and TRBJ1-1; no D segment can be confidently identified. The V and J ends are trimmed by 4 bases and 3 bases, leaving 9 bases between them. There are 13 amino acids in the CDR3, from cysteine to phenylalanine inclusive. The entry retains the CDR3 DNA only, 39 bases that are in frame from base 1. CDR1 and CDR2 are drawn from the germline V gene: ENHRY, SYGVKD.